A selection of T cell receptor beta chains follows, all from one sample in a study of T cell repertoires in aging, cancer and after chemotherapy. TCRdb analysed the multiplex PCR reads with MiXCR anew, one entry per CDR3 protein. The sample records around 1,300 distinct CDR3 sequences, about a fifth being singletons. Sequenced sample: blood. The receptors come from a human donor with a solid tumor. CDR3s include the opening cysteine and the closing phenylalanine or tryptophan.

CDR3 | V
CASSHYPGQPYNEQFF | TRBV28
CASSRLAGGLNTGELFF | TRBV7-3
CASRGYGGSSYNEQFF | TRBV7-9
CASSISRSSTDTQYF | TRBV19
CASSWGVLNTEAFF | TRBV5-8
CASSFLAVPSYEQYF | TRBV6-2/TRBV6-3
CSAPSTSGGPLQNNEQFF | TRBV20-1
CASIEGINTGELFF | TRBV7-2
CASSPKGETQYF | TRBV27
CASSQGLGGANTEAFF | TRBV4-3
CASSLELRNYGYTF | TRBV7-9
CATYSGSSYNEQFF | TRBV10-3
CSARSGLAGGPGHEQYF | TRBV20-1
CASSYGAGVNNEQFF | TRBV6-2/TRBV6-3
CASSQIPGQGDNEQFF | TRBV14
CASSQEFPGANEQYF | TRBV4-3
CASGLGELAQGQFF | TRBV12-5
CASSENQVKDTQYF | TRBV6-2/TRBV6-3
CASSIGLAGSDTQYF | TRBV19
CSARGQAPGYGYTF | TRBV20-1
CASSPRGHTGELFF | TRBV11-3
CSARTPDSPNTYEQYF | TRBV20-1
CAISEKGLAGSTYEQYF | TRBV10-3
CASSHRSEPYGYTF | TRBV28
CASSLTGWTEAFF | TRBV7-3
CASRAGQGVGYEQYF | TRBV27
CASSLAVRENEQFF | TRBV5-6
CASSTDIQETQYF | TRBV7-3
CASSLGRPGNEQFF | TRBV5-6
CASSLRRVNTEAFF | TRBV7-2
CASSVLAGPTDTQYF | TRBV9
CASSYRDTGELFF | TRBV6-2/TRBV6-3
CASSETGTGVYGYTF | TRBV6-1
CSARVLAGEIYNEQFF | TRBV20-1
CASSSTNYGYTF | TRBV12-3/TRBV12-4
CANSFTGTGLSGELFF | TRBV6-2/TRBV6-3
CSARDYRQHSGANVLTF | TRBV20-1
CASSLDTPGLGEQFF | TRBV7-2
CASSLGSLYTGELFF | TRBV7-2
CASSYGPNTEAFF | TRBV6-1
CASSPRGTVRSGNTIYF | TRBV18
CSAMTSSGELFF | TRBV20-1
CASSVDPRVRETQYF | TRBV7-9
CASSFPAGGINEQFF | TRBV5-4
CASSLLPQGFGKDTEAFF | TRBV7-2